This T cell receptor beta chain appears in the sequencing data of a study of blood T cell repertoires in COVID-19. Some clones are missing from TCRdb's copy, which holds only in-frame ones; the method was immunoSEQ multiplex PCR. The sample includes about 72,000 clones, 91% seen only once; the top ten take 6% to 8%. Sequenced input: peripheral blood. The sequence was obtained from a human donor in a cohort sampled during active COVID-19.

In DNA form, the CDR3 reads TGTGCCTGGAGGAGTCAGGGAATTCGGGTCGAGACCCAGTACTTC. Translated, it gives CAWRSQGIRVETQYF. This chain links TRBV30 with TRBJ2-5; a possible D gene is TRBD1 (5 bases). The V end was cut by 3 bases, the J end by 5 bases, with 19 bases between. CDR3 length: 15 amino acids. From germline, CDR1 is GTSNPN and CDR2 SVGIG (reference sequence).